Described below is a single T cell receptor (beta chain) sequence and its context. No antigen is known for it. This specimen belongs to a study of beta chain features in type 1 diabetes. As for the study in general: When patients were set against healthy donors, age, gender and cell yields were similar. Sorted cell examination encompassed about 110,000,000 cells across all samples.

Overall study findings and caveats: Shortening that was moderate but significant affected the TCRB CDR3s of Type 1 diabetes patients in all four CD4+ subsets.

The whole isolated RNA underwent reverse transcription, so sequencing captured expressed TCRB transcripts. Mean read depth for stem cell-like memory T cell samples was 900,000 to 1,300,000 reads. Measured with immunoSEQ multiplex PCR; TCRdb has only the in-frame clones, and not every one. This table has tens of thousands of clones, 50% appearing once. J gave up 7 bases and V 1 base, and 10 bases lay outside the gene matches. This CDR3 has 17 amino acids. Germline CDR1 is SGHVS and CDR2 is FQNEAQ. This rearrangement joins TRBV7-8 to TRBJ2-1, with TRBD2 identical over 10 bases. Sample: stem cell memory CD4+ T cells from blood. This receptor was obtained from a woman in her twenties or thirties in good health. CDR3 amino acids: CASSLVLSGRAGNEQFF. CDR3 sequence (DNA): TGTGCCAGCAGCTTAGTCCTCAGCGGGAGGGCCGGAAATGAGCAGTTCTTC.